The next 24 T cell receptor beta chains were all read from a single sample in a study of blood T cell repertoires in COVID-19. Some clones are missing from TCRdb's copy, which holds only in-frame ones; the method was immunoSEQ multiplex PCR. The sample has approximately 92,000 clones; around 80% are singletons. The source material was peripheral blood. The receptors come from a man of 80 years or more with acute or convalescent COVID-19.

The DNA of the CDR3 is TGTGCCAGCAGTTCCTACAGGGGGCTCTCTGGAAACACCATATATTTT. It codes for CASSSYRGLSGNTIYF. The chain couples TRBV5-6 to TRBJ1-3, with TRBD1 matching over 9 bases. The germline CDR1 and CDR2 sequences are SGHDT and YYEEEE. V shed 5 bases, J shed 0 bases, and the junction held 6 bases outside the gene matches. The CDR3 runs to 16 residues. Filled out from reference TRBV5-6 and TRBJ1-3, the complete variable domain reads DAGVTQSPTHLIKTRGQQVTLRCSPKSGHDTVSWYQQALGQGPQFIFQYYEEEERQRGNFPDRFSGHQFPNYSSELNVNALLLGDSALYLCASSSYRGLSGNTIYFGEGSWLTVV.

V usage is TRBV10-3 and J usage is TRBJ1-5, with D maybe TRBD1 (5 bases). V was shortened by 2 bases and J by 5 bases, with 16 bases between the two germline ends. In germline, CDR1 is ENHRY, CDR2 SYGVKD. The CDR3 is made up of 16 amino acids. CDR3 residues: CAISEAKGEGHQPQHF. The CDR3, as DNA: TGTGCCATCAGTGAGGCGAAAGGGGAGGGCCATCAGCCCCAGCATTTT.

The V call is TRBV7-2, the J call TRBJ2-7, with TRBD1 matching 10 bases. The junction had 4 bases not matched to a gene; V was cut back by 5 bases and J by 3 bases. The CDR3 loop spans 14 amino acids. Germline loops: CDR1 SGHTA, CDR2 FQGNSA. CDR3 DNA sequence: TGTGCCAGCAGCCGGGACAGGGGTGGCTACGAGCAGTACTTC. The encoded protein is CASSRDRGGYEQYF.

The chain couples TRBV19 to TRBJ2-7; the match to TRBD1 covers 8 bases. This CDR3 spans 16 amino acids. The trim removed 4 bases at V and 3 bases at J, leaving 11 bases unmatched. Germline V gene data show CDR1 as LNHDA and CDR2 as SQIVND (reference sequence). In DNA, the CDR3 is TGTGCCAGTAGTACCTTCGGACAGGGATTAGTCTACGAGCAGTACTTC. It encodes CASSTFGQGLVYEQYF.

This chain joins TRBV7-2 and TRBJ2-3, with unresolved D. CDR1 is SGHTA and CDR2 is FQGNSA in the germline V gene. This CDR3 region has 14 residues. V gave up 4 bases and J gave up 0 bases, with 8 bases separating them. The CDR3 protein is CASSSRRSTDTQYF. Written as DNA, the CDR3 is TGTGCCAGCAGCTCCCGGCGGAGCACAGATACGCAGTATTTT.

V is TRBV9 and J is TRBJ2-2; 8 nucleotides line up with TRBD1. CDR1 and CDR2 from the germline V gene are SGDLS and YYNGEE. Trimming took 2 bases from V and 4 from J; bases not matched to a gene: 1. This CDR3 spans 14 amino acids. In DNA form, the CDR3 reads TGTGCCAGCAGCGTGGACAGGGCCACCGGGGAGCTGTTTTTT. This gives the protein CASSVDRATGELFF.

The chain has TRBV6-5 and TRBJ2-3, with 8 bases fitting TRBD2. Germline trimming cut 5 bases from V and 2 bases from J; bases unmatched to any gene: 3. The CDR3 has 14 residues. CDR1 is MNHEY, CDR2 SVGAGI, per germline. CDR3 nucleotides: TGTGCCAGCAGTCACGGGGGGGCCACAGATACGCAGTATTTT. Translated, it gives CASSHGGATDTQYF.

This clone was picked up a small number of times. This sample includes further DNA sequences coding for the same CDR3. The DNA of the CDR3 is TGTGCCAGCAGTGCAGGGACAGATACGCAGTATTTT. Translating gives CASSAGTDTQYF. This sequence joins TRBV28 and TRBJ2-3; D is perhaps TRBD1 (5 bases). With 5 bases removed from V and 3 bases from J, the gap between germline ends came to 6 bases. The CDR3 length is 12 residues. The germline CDR1 and CDR2 sequences are MDHEN and SYDVKM.

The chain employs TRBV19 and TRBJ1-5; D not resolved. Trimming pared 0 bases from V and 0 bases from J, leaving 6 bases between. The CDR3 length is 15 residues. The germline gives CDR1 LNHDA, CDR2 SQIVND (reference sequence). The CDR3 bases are TGTGCCAGTAGTATAGATTTAGATAGCAATCAGCCCCAGCATTTT. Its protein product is CASSIDLDSNQPQHF.

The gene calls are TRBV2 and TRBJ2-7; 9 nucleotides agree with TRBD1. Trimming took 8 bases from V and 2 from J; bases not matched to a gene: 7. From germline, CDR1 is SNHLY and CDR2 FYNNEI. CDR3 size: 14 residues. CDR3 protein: CASQGTGITYEQYF. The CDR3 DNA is TGTGCCAGCCAAGGGACAGGGATCACCTACGAGCAGTACTTC.

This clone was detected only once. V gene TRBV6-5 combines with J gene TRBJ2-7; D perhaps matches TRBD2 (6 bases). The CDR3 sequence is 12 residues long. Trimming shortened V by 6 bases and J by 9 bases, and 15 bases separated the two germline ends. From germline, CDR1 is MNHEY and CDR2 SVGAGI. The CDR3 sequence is CASRTGGEGQYF. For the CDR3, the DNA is TGTGCCAGCAGGACGGGCGGGGAAGGGCAGTACTTC.

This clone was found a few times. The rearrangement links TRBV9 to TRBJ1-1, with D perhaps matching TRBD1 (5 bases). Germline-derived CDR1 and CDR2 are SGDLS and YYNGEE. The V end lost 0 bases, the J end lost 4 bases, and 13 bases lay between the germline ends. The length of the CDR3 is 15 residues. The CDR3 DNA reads TGTGCCAGCAGCGTAGAGGCAGGGAGGGGCACTGAAGCTTTCTTT. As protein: CASSVEAGRGTEAFF.

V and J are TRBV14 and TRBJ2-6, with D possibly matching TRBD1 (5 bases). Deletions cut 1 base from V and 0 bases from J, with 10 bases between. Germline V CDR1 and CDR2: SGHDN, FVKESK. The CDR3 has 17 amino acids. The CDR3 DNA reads TGTGCCAGCAGCCAAGGGACATTCCTCTCTGGGGCCAACGTCCTGACTTTC. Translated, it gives CASSQGTFLSGANVLTF. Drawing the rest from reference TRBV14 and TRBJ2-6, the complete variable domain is EAGVTQFPSHSVIEKGQTVTLRCDPISGHDNLYWYRRVMGKEIKFLLHFVKESKQDESGMPNNRFLAERTGGTYSTLKVQPAELEDSGVYFCASSQGTFLSGANVLTFGAGSRLTVL.

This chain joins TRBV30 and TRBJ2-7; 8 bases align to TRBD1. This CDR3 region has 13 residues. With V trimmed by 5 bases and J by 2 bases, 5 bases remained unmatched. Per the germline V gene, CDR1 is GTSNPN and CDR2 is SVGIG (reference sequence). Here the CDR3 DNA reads TGTGCCTGGGTCAGGACAGGGACCTACGAGCAGTACTTC. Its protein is CAWVRTGTYEQYF.

CDR3 bases: TGTGCCTGTCTGGGACTAGCGGGAGGCTATGAGCAGTTCTTC. Its translation: CACLGLAGGYEQFF. V and J are TRBV30 and TRBJ2-1; 15 bases are a match to TRBD2. CDR3 length: 14 residues. From germline, CDR1 is GTSNPN and CDR2 SVGIG (reference sequence). The V and J ends lost 6 bases and 8 bases, in that order; junction bases with no gene match: 5.

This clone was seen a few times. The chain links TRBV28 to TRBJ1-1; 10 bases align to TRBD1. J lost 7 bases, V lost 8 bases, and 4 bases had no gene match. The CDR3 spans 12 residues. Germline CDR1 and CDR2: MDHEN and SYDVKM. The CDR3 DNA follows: TGTGCCAGCCGGACAGGGGGTTTTGAAGCTTTCTTT. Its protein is CASRTGGFEAFF.

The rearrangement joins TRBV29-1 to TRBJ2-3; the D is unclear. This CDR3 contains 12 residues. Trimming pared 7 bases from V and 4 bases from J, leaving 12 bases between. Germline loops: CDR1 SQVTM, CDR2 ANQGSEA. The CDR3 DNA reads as TGCAGCGATAGACCTGGGCCAGATACGCAGTATTTT. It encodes CSDRPGPDTQYF.

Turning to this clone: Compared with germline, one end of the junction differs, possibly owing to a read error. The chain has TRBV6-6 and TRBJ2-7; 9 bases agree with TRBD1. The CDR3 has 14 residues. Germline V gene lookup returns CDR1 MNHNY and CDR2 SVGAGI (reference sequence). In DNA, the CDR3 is TGTGCCAGCAGGAGGAGGACAGGGGACCTCGGGCCGTGGTTC. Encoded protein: CASRRRTGDLGPWF.

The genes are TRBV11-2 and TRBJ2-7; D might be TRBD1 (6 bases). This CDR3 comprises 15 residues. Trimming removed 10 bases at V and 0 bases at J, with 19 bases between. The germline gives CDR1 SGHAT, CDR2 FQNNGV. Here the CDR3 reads CATGYQGHISYEQYF. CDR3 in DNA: TGTGCCACTGGCTATCAGGGGCACATCTCCTACGAGCAGTACTTC.

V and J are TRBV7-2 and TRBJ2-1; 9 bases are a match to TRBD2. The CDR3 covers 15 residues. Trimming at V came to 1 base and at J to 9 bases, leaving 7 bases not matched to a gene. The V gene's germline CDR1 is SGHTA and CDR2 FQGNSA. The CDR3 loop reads CASSLGGGAEGEQFF. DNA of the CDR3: TGTGCCAGCAGCTTAGGCGGGGGGGCCGAGGGTGAGCAGTTCTTC.

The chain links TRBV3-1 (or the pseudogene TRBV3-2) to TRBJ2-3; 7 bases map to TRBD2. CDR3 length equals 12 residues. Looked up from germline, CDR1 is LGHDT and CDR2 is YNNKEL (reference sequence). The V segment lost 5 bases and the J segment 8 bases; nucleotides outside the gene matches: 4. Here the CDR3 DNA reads TGTGCCAGCAGCGGGGGGGGACTTACGCAGTATTTT. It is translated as CASSGGGLTQYF.

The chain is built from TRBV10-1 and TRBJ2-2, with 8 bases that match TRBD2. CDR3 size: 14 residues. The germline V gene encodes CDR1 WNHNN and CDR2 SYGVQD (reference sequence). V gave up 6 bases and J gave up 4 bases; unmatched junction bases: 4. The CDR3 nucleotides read TGCGCCAGCAGGGCGGGGGGTACCACCGGGGAGCTGTTTTTT. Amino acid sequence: CASRAGGTTGELFF.

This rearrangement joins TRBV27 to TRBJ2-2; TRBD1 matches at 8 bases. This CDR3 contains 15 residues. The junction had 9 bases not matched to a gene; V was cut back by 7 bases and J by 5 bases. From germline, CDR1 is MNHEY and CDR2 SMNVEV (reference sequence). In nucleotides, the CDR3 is TGTGCCAGCACGCCGGGACAGGTGCGGACCGGGGAGCTGTTTTTT. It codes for CASTPGQVRTGELFF.

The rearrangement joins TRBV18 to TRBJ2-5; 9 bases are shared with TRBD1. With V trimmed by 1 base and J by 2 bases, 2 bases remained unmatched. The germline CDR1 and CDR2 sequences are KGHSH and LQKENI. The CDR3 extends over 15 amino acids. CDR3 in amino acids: CASSPRTGVQETQYF. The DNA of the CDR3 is TGTGCCAGCTCACCACGGACAGGGGTACAAGAGACCCAGTACTTC. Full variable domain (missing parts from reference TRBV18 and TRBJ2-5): NAGVMQNPRHLVRRRGQEARLRCSPMKGHSHVYWYRQLPEEGLKFMVYLQKENIIDESGMPKERFSAEFPKEGPSILRIQQVVRGDSAAYFCASSPRTGVQETQYFGPGTRLLVL.